Below, 23 T cell receptor beta chains from the same sample are listed, as sequenced in a study of T cell changes during pregnancy in multiple sclerosis. The repertoire was sequenced with immunoSEQ multiplex PCR; TCRdb's copy has only in-frame clones and lacks some. The table includes more than 30,000 clones, around 90% detected once. The specimen comprised CD8+ T cells from peripheral blood mononuclear cells, sampled in the first trimester of pregnancy. These receptors originate from a female donor with multiple sclerosis, enrolled in a pregnancy study.

The gene calls are TRBV7-9 and TRBJ2-1; D unclear. V was clipped by 5 bases and J by 9 bases, with 8 bases between them. Germline values: CDR1 SEHNR, CDR2 FQNEAQ (reference sequence). The CDR3 has 11 residues. The CDR3, as DNA: TGTGCCAGCAGCCTCACGGGTGAGCAGTTCTTC. Protein product: CASSLTGEQFF.

This chain connects TRBV19 to TRBJ1-1; no clear D gene. Trimming stripped 0 bases from V and 3 bases from J, with 14 bases between. Germline lookup yields CDR1 LNHDA and CDR2 SQIVND (reference sequence). The CDR3 is made up of 16 amino acids. CDR3 DNA sequence: TGTGCCAGTAGTATAGATCGGGAGGGTGTGGACACTGAAGCTTTCTTT. Its protein product is CASSIDREGVDTEAFF.

The chain has TRBV10-2 and TRBJ2-3; 8 nucleotides agree with TRBD2. Trimming cost V 2 bases and J 2 bases; bases outside gene matches: 9. The CDR3 spans 17 residues. Germline V lookup: CDR1 WSHSY, CDR2 SAAADI. The CDR3 sequence: CASSEVGPSGPTDTQYF. As DNA, the CDR3 is TGCGCCAGCAGTGAGGTGGGGCCTAGCGGGCCCACAGATACGCAGTATTTT.

CDR3 nucleotides: TGTGCCAGCAGCGAGGGACTAGTTATCACAGATACGCAGTATTTT. Protein product: CASSEGLVITDTQYF. The chain joins TRBV9 to TRBJ2-3; 8 positions agree with TRBD2. Germline CDR1 is SGDLS and CDR2 is YYNGEE. The CDR3 contains 15 residues. The ends lost 3 bases at V and 2 bases at J; junction bases unmatched: 5.

V and J are TRBV25-1 and TRBJ1-1, with 7 bases fitting TRBD1. Per the germline V gene, CDR1 is MGHDK and CDR2 is SYGVNS. Trimming removed 2 bases from V and 3 bases from J; junction bases left unmatched: 3. The CDR3 is 14 amino acids. The CDR3 is CASSETTGDTEAFF. The CDR3, as DNA: TGTGCCAGCAGTGAAACCACAGGGGACACTGAAGCTTTCTTT.

V is TRBV4-1 and J is TRBJ2-1, with TRBD2 identical over 11 bases. Trimming cost V 2 bases and J 3 bases; bases outside gene matches: 0. Per germline, CDR1 MGHRA and CDR2 YSYEKL. The CDR3 is 15 amino acids. CDR3 DNA sequence: TGCGCCAGCAGCCAAACTAGCGGGAGCTACAATGAGCAGTTCTTC. Encoded protein: CASSQTSGSYNEQFF.

The gene calls are TRBV7-9 and TRBJ2-4; 7 bases match TRBD1. The CDR3 is 15 residues long. The J segment lost 3 bases and the V segment lost 6 bases, leaving 8 bases of the junction unmatched. Germline lookup yields CDR1 SEHNR and CDR2 FQNEAQ (reference sequence). CDR3 coding DNA: TGTGCCAGCAGTACAGGGGCTGGGGTCAAAAACATTCAGTACTTC. This sequence encodes CASSTGAGVKNIQYF.

The V call is TRBV7-9, the J call TRBJ2-1; TRBD1 aligns across 8 bases. CDR1 is SEHNR and CDR2 is FQNEAQ in the germline V gene (reference sequence). V was pared by 10 bases and J by 6 bases, with 11 bases of the junction left unmatched. The CDR3 covers 14 residues. Here the CDR3 DNA reads TGTGCCACCTCGGTGGCAGGGGGCTTCAATGAGCAGTTCTTC. Translating it yields CATSVAGGFNEQFF.

V usage is TRBV7-9 and J usage is TRBJ2-1; maybe TRBD2 (5 bases). V was trimmed by 1 base and J by 8 bases, leaving 12 bases between them. CDR1 is SEHNR, CDR2 FQNEAQ, per germline (reference sequence). The CDR3 totals 14 residues. The CDR3 DNA sequence: TGTGCCAGCAGCTTAGAGGAGGTAGCCGATGAGCAGTTCTTC. Its translation is CASSLEEVADEQFF. Full variable domain (remainder filled in from reference TRBV7-9 and TRBJ2-1): DTGVSQNPRHKITKRGQNVTFRCDPISEHNRLYWYRQTLGQGPEFLTYFQNEAQLEKSRLLSDRFSAERPKGSFSTLEIQRTEQGDSAMYLCASSLEEVADEQFFGPGTRLTVL.

This clone was picked up one time. The V and J genes are TRBV27 and TRBJ2-7, with D tentatively TRBD1 (5 bases). Germline-derived CDR1 and CDR2 are MNHEY and SMNVEV (reference sequence). This CDR3 is built from 15 residues. V lost 5 bases and J 3 bases, leaving 17 bases between the germline ends. CDR3: CASSETDNILYEQYF. The CDR3, as DNA: TGTGCCAGCAGTGAAACGGACAACATACTCTACGAGCAGTACTTC.

The chain combines TRBV7-9 with TRBJ2-1; 8 nucleotides line up with TRBD1. The trim removed 8 bases at V and 5 bases at J, leaving 14 bases unmatched. Per the germline V gene, CDR1 is SEHNR and CDR2 is FQNEAQ (reference sequence). This CDR3 region has 16 residues. The CDR3 region is CASGRAARGLDNEQFF. The CDR3 coding sequence is TGTGCCAGCGGAAGGGCGGCCAGGGGGCTCGACAATGAGCAGTTCTTC.

This chain joins TRBV4-1 and TRBJ2-3; 8 positions agree with TRBD2. Trimming at V came to 0 bases and at J to 1 base, leaving 6 bases not matched to a gene. Looked up from germline, CDR1 is MGHRA and CDR2 is YSYEKL. The CDR3 length is 17 residues. The CDR3 DNA reads TGCGCCAGCAGCCAAGATCGGGAGGGGCCTGGCACAGATACGCAGTATTTT. This sequence encodes CASSQDREGPGTDTQYF.

The V and J genes are TRBV11-3 and TRBJ1-4; D might be TRBD1 (6 bases). The CDR3 contains 15 residues. The germline V and J ends were trimmed by 3 bases and 7 bases, with 15 bases remaining between them. Germline lookup yields CDR1 SGHNT and CDR2 YENEEA. This CDR3 is CASSFGGRGGEKLFF. The CDR3 coding sequence is TGTGCCAGCAGCTTCGGTGGCAGGGGCGGTGAAAAACTGTTTTTT.

The chain joins TRBV28 to TRBJ1-4; tentative D call: TRBD1 (5 bases). Germline CDR1 reads MDHEN; CDR2 reads SYDVKM. The CDR3 sequence is 13 residues long. V shed 2 bases and J shed 7 bases, with 8 bases lying between them. The CDR3 nucleotides read TGTGCCAGCAGTTTACAGGGTTCTGAAAAACTGTTTTTT. This encodes CASSLQGSEKLFF.

The rearrangement links TRBV7-2 to TRBJ2-7; 7 positions match TRBD1. This CDR3 is built from 14 residues. CDR1 and CDR2 (germline): SGHTA, FQGNSA. With V trimmed by 1 base and J by 3 bases, 3 bases remained unmatched. As DNA, the CDR3 is TGTGCCAGCAGCTTAGGGTGGACAGGCTACGAGCAGTACTTC. Protein: CASSLGWTGYEQYF.

The V call is TRBV10-3, the J call TRBJ2-2; D remains ambiguous. This CDR3 contains 13 residues. Germline V gives CDR1 ENHRY, CDR2 SYGVKD. The germline V and J ends were trimmed by 5 bases and 2 bases, with 6 bases remaining between them. The CDR3 region has the DNA TGTGCCATCAGTCCTACCAACACCGGGGAGCTGTTTTTT. This codes for CAISPTNTGELFF.

The genes are TRBV18 and TRBJ2-7; D perhaps matches TRBD1 (5 bases). The CDR3 consists of 13 residues. Per germline, CDR1 KGHSH and CDR2 LQKENI. V dropped 3 bases and J dropped 3 bases, with 9 bases sitting between them. This CDR3 is CASSPTDSYEQYF. In nucleotides, the CDR3 is TGTGCCAGCTCACCCACCGACAGCTACGAGCAGTACTTC.

This rearrangement joins TRBV5-1 to TRBJ2-3, with TRBD2 as a possible D gene (6 bases). V lost 3 bases to trimming and J lost 3 bases, with 14 bases between them. This CDR3 comprises 15 residues. CDR1 and CDR2 (germline): SGHRS, YFSETQ. CDR3 loop: CASSSSSVRTDTQYF. CDR3 nucleotides: TGCGCCAGCAGCTCCTCTAGCGTCCGAACAGATACGCAGTATTTT.

The V gene is TRBV6-5, the J gene TRBJ2-5; TRBD1 aligns across 7 bases. The CDR3 runs 15 residues. The germline V gene has CDR1 MNHEY and CDR2 SVGAGI. Trimming cost V 2 bases and J 3 bases; bases outside gene matches: 6. This chain's CDR3 is CASSYTGTDEETQYF. CDR3 in DNA: TGTGCCAGCAGTTACACTGGGACAGACGAAGAGACCCAGTACTTC.

The chain couples TRBV29-1 to TRBJ2-7, with TRBD1 identical over 9 bases. The CDR3 consists of 15 residues. The J segment lost 5 bases and the V segment lost 0 bases, leaving 8 bases of the junction unmatched. The germline V gene encodes CDR1 SQVTM and CDR2 ANQGSEA. Written as DNA, the CDR3 is TGCAGCGTTGAAGAGACTTACAGGGGGCAGGACGAGCAGTACTTC. Translation: CSVEETYRGQDEQYF.

This sequence joins TRBV4-1 and TRBJ2-1; perhaps TRBD2 as D (6 bases). With 0 bases removed from V and 4 bases from J, the gap between germline ends came to 16 bases. CDR3 length: 17 residues. Germline loops: CDR1 MGHRA, CDR2 YSYEKL. CDR3 coding DNA: TGCGCCAGCAGCCAAGATCGTACGGACTACCCTTACAATGAGCAGTTCTTC. Amino acids: CASSQDRTDYPYNEQFF.

The chain joins TRBV4-3 to TRBJ1-4; no clear D gene. V lost 4 bases and J 6 bases, leaving 15 bases between the germline ends. In germline, CDR1 is LGHNA, CDR2 YSLEER. CDR3 size: 15 residues. CDR3 residues: CASSLLTSPDEKLFF. The CDR3 DNA sequence: TGCGCCAGCAGCCTCCTGACAAGCCCGGATGAAAAACTGTTTTTT.

The CDR3 region has the DNA TGTGCCAGCAGCGTAGAGGGGGCTTCCAACAATGAGCAGTTCTTC. It yields the protein CASSVEGASNNEQFF. The chain has TRBV9 and TRBJ2-1; TRBD1 matches at 7 bases. Unmatched junction bases numbered 5, after V lost 0 bases and J lost 5 bases. The CDR3 is made up of 15 amino acids. Germline V gene data show CDR1 as SGDLS and CDR2 as YYNGEE.